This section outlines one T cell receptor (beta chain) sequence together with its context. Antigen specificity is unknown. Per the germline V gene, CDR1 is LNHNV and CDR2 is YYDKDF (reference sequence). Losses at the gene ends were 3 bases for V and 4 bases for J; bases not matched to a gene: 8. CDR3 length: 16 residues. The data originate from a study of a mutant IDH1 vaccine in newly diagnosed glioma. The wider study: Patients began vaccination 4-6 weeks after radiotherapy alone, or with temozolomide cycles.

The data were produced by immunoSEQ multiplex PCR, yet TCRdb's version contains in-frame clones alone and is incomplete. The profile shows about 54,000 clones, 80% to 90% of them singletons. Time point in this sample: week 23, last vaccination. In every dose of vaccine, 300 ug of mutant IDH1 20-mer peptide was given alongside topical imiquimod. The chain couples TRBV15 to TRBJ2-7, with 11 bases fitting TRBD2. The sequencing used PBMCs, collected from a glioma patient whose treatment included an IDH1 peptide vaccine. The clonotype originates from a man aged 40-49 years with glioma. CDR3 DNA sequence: TGTGCCACCAGCAGGACTAGCGGGATCCGTACGTACGAGCAGTACTTC. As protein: CATSRTSGIRTYEQYF.